This is a list of T cell receptor beta chains from one sample in a study of blood T cell repertoires in COVID-19. Assay: immunoSEQ multiplex PCR; the TCRdb copy retains only in-frame clones and omits some. Counted here are 95,000 to 150,000 clones, 90% occurring once; the ten biggest clones make up 3.8%. Sequenced: peripheral blood. The receptors were sampled from a woman aged 55-75 years with COVID-19, enrolled during active disease. CDR3s include the opening cysteine and the closing phenylalanine or tryptophan. D genes are given only for firm matches. Expanded clones get a size class; other rows say once, few or many, or leave the size out.

size,V,D,J,CDR3,DNA
.,TRBV3-1/TRBV3-2,.,TRBJ1-2,CASSQGAEGGLRGYTF,TGTGCCAGCAGCCAAGGGGCCGAGGGGGGGCTGCGTGGCTACACCTTC
.,TRBV19,.,TRBJ2-5,CASSITRTFQETQYF,TGTGCCAGTAGTATAACGAGGACATTCCAAGAGACCCAGTACTTC
.,TRBV30,.,TRBJ1-1,CAWSDMNTEAFF,TGTGCGTGGAGTGACATGAACACTGAAGCTTTCTTT
.,TRBV7-3,TRBD1,TRBJ2-1,CASSRYRDSNEQFF,TGTGCCAGCAGCAGATACCGGGACAGCAATGAGCAGTTCTTC
.,TRBV7-2,TRBD1,TRBJ2-5,CASSPGTGLETQYF,TGTGCCAGCAGCCCCGGGACAGGTCTGGAGACCCAGTACTTC
once,TRBV7-2,TRBD1,TRBJ1-2,CASSHQGDRYGYTF,TGTGCCAGCAGCCATCAGGGGGATAGGTATGGCTACACCTTC
.,TRBV5-1,.,TRBJ1-2,CASSLEGTSEGYGYTF,TGCGCCAGCAGCTTGGAGGGGACCTCGGAGGGCTATGGCTACACCTTC
.,TRBV21-1,.,TRBJ2-7,CASSKAPNCTYEQYF,TGTGCCAGCAGCAAAGCCCCAAACTGCACCTACGAGCAGTACTTC
few,TRBV7-9,.,TRBJ1-2,CASSIPGILYGYTF,TGTGCCAGCAGTATCCCGGGAATTCTCTATGGCTACACCTTC
once,TRBV6-5,.,TRBJ2-7,CASSSTGYPPYEQYF,TGTGCCAGCAGTTCTACAGGGTATCCCCCCTACGAGCAGTACTTC
once,TRBV9,TRBD2,TRBJ2-1,CASSGIKGEGLAGAYNEQFF,TGTGCCAGCAGCGGCATCAAAGGGGAGGGACTAGCGGGCGCTTACAATGAGCAGTTCTTC
once,TRBV19,.,TRBJ1-3,CATKNPNSGNTIYF,TGTGCCACAAAGAATCCTAACTCTGGAAACACCATATATTTT
.,TRBV7-6,TRBD1,TRBJ1-6,CASSSRQGAGDSPLHF,TGTGCCAGCAGCTCGAGACAGGGGGCTGGGGATTCACCCCTCCACTTT
.,TRBV7-2,TRBD1,TRBJ1-3,CASSSISVRGALSGNTIYF,TGTGCCAGCAGCTCTATATCTGTCAGGGGGGCCCTCTCTGGAAACACCATATATTTT
.,TRBV4-2,TRBD1,TRBJ2-7,CASSQATGGAYEQYF,TGTGCCAGCAGCCAAGCGACAGGGGGCGCATACGAGCAGTACTTC
.,TRBV5-4,.,TRBJ1-1,CASSLSPGTDTEAFF,TGTGCCAGCAGCTTGAGTCCAGGCACTGACACTGAAGCTTTCTTT